A single sample gave rise to the 29 T cell receptor beta chains below, sequenced in a study of metastatic and nonmetastatic thyroid tumors. Patients underwent thyroid surgery, and none had received any treatment before it. MiXCR re-clonotyped the PCR reads for TCRdb. This sample carries fewer than 35,000 clones, less than 25% of them seen once, and the ten largest clones take 2.4%. The sample taken for sequencing was blood. These receptors were obtained from a female donor with papillary thyroid cancer or a benign thyroid nodule (not recorded which). Some clones in this sample may be carry-over from other donors' samples.

V usage is TRBV19 and J usage is TRBJ2-3; 15 positions match TRBD2. The CDR3 contains 13 residues. Looked up from germline, CDR1 is LNHDA and CDR2 is SQIVND (reference sequence). V lost 10 bases and J lost 6; bases outside the gene matches: 2. CDR3 in amino acids: CATGTSGGDTQYF. The CDR3, as DNA: TGTGCCACAGGGACTAGCGGGGGGGATACGCAGTATTTT.

On this clone itself: Relative to the germline gene, one junction end is altered; a read error may explain this. This rearrangement joins TRBV7-3 to TRBJ2-7; weak D call: TRBD1 (5 bases). The CDR3 covers 14 residues. CDR1 is SGHTA and CDR2 is FQGTGA in the germline V gene. CDR3 sequence (DNA): TGTGCCAGCAGCCAAGGGGTACGGTCCTACGAGCAGGCCTTC. It specifies CASSQGVRSYEQAF.

This clone ranks as medium-sized. The chain employs TRBV28 and TRBJ1-3; D gene ambiguous. Trimming took 2 bases from V and 0 from J, leaving 8 bases between them. Germline CDR1 and CDR2: MDHEN and SYDVKM. The CDR3 contains 15 residues. CDR3 sequence: CASSLPMSSGNTIYF. DNA for the CDR3: TGTGCCAGCAGTTTACCGATGAGCTCTGGAAACACCATATATTTT.

This clone was picked up many times. CDR3 sequence: CASSEADRENQPQHF. CDR3 nucleotides: TGTGCCAGCAGTGAAGCGGACAGGGAGAATCAGCCCCAGCATTTT. V and J are TRBV6-1 and TRBJ1-5, with 8 nucleotides matching TRBD1. The CDR3 has 15 residues. The germline V gene encodes CDR1 MNHNS and CDR2 SASEGT. The junction had 2 bases not matched to a gene; V was cut back by 0 bases and J by 4 bases.

At least ten counts were recorded for this clone. The CDR3 region is CASSPLADGAGELFF. Here the CDR3 DNA reads TGTGCCAGCAGCCCCCTAGCGGATGGGGCCGGGGAGCTGTTTTTT. The V call is TRBV2, the J call TRBJ2-2; 7 bases match TRBD2. The germline V gene has CDR1 SNHLY and CDR2 FYNNEI. Germline trimming cut 6 bases from V and 6 bases from J; bases unmatched to any gene: 10. The length of the CDR3 is 15 residues. Combining the CDR3 with reference TRBV2 and TRBJ2-2 gives the whole variable domain EPEVTQTPSHQVTQMGQEVILRCVPISNHLYFYWYRQILGQKVEFLVSFYNNEISEKSEIFDDQFSVERPDGSNFTLKIRSTKLEDSAMYFCASSPLADGAGELFFGEGSRLTVL.

This clone has at least ten counts. The chain recombines TRBV19 with TRBJ2-7; D gene unclear. Germline CDR1 LNHDA, CDR2 SQIVND (reference sequence). Trimming left V 6 bases short and J 7 bases short, with 13 bases between. The CDR3 is 12 residues long. The CDR3 DNA reads TGTGCCAGTAGCCCCCAAGGGTCGGAGCAGTACTTC. Its translation is CASSPQGSEQYF.

At least ten counts were recorded for this clone. The chain employs TRBV7-2 and TRBJ2-5, with TRBD2 matching over 12 bases. V trimming: 3 bases; J trimming: 2 bases; junction bases outside the gene matches: 7. Germline V gene sequence: CDR1 SGHTA, CDR2 FQGNSA. The CDR3 has 17 amino acids. Here the CDR3 DNA reads TGTGCCAGCAGCTTCACCGGGACTAGCGGGCAGCAAGAGACCCAGTACTTC. This encodes CASSFTGTSGQQETQYF.

This clone was picked up a small number of times. The chain is built from TRBV12-3 or TRBV12-4 and TRBJ1-1; the D is unclear. The V end was cut by 7 bases, the J end by 6 bases, with 12 bases between. CDR3 length: 12 residues. The CDR3, as DNA: TGTGCCAGCATCCCCGTGGTGGCTGAAGCTTTCTTT. Protein product: CASIPVVAEAFF.

This clone was recorded many times. V gene TRBV11-3 combines with J gene TRBJ2-5, with 11 bases matching TRBD2. J lost 2 bases, V lost 5 bases, and 4 bases had no gene match. CDR3 length: 15 amino acids. Per the germline V gene, CDR1 is SGHNT and CDR2 is YENEEA. CDR3 DNA sequence: TGTGCCAGCAGCCCCCGACTAGCGGGACAAGAGACCCAGTACTTC. This encodes CASSPRLAGQETQYF.

This clone showed up just a few times. This is likely a read error, given that the CDR3 carries no conserved phenylalanine or tryptophan at its end. This sequence joins TRBV30 and TRBJ2-1; D remains unclear. V was trimmed by 3 bases and J by 0 bases, leaving 12 bases between them. In germline, CDR1 is GTSNPN, CDR2 SVGIG (reference sequence). The CDR3 runs to 15 residues. CDR3 in amino acids: CAWRADPSSYNEQFS. DNA for the CDR3: TGTGCCTGGAGGGCCGACCCCAGCTCCTACAATGAGCAGTTCAGC.

This clone was found many times. This chain joins TRBV14 and TRBJ2-1; 9 bases match TRBD2. V gave up 1 base and J gave up 4 bases; unmatched junction bases: 2. This CDR3 region has 15 residues. Looked up from germline, CDR1 is SGHDN and CDR2 is FVKESK. The CDR3 is CASSQVAGAYNEQFF. In DNA, the CDR3 is TGTGCCAGCAGCCAAGTAGCGGGGGCTTACAATGAGCAGTTCTTC.

The sample holds many counts of this clone. This chain links TRBV6-2 or TRBV6-3 with TRBJ2-7; no clear D gene. CDR3 length: 14 residues. V shed 4 bases and J shed 2 bases, with 12 bases lying between them. CDR1 and CDR2 from the germline V gene are MNHEY and SVGEGT. The CDR3 DNA sequence: TGTGCCAGCAGTTCGCGAGGACGTACCTACGAGCAGTACTTC. Its translation is CASSSRGRTYEQYF.

To note about this clone: Since no conserved phenylalanine or tryptophan closes the CDR3, a read error is the likely cause. The DNA is left out, because the CDR3 cannot be placed on it with certainty; the CDR3 is given as TCRdb lists it. J is TRBJ1-3 and V is TRBV9. The CDR3 is made up of 13 amino acids, end residues included. Germline loops: CDR1 SGDLS, CDR2 YYNGEE. This CDR3 is CASSFGAGNTLYL.

This chain joins TRBV10-2 and TRBJ1-1; TRBD1 aligns across 9 bases. CDR3 length: 15 amino acids. The trim removed 8 bases at V and 6 bases at J, leaving 13 bases unmatched. Per germline, CDR1 WSHSY and CDR2 SAAADI. In DNA form, the CDR3 reads TGCGCCAGCCGGGGGACAGGGTCCGCTTGGGCTGAAGCTTTCTTT. It yields the protein CASRGTGSAWAEAFF.

This clone was detected many times. Other DNA sequences in this sample translate to the same CDR3. This chain joins TRBV7-2 and TRBJ2-3, with TRBD1 matching 8 bases. V trimming: 0 bases; J trimming: 1 base; junction bases outside the gene matches: 3. The germline V gene has CDR1 SGHTA and CDR2 FQGNSA. The CDR3 is 16 residues long. CDR3 loop: CASSLALTGGTDTQYF. The CDR3 bases are TGTGCCAGCAGCTTAGCGTTGACAGGGGGCACAGATACGCAGTATTTT.

This clone was observed many times. The rearrangement joins TRBV7-3 to TRBJ2-4; D gene ambiguous. V dropped 2 bases and J dropped 8 bases, with 10 bases sitting between them. The CDR3 is 13 amino acids. Germline V lookup: CDR1 SGHTA, CDR2 FQGTGA. This CDR3 is CASSLLQWDIQYF. As DNA, the CDR3 is TGTGCCAGCAGCTTATTGCAGTGGGACATTCAGTACTTC.

This clone has a count of ten or more. The chain couples TRBV19 to TRBJ2-3, with 11 nucleotides matching TRBD2. The CDR3 has 15 residues. Germline CDR1 LNHDA, CDR2 SQIVND (reference sequence). The J segment lost 5 bases and the V segment lost 3 bases, leaving 4 bases of the junction unmatched. CDR3 sequence: CASSMGLADRDTQYF. The CDR3 DNA is TGTGCCAGTAGTATGGGACTAGCGGATCGAGATACGCAGTATTTT.

This clone came up many times. The CDR3 DNA reads as TGCAGTGCTAAGGGACTGCGGAACACTGAAGCTTTCTTT. This gives the protein CSAKGLRNTEAFF. The chain joins TRBV20-1 to TRBJ1-1, with a weak D call TRBD1 (5 bases). The V end was cut by 4 bases, the J end by 1 base, with 10 bases between. CDR1 and CDR2 (germline): DFQATT, SNEGSKA (reference sequence). The CDR3 spans 13 residues.

On this clone itself: This sample includes further DNA sequences coding for the same CDR3. The chain couples TRBV28 to TRBJ1-5, with D maybe TRBD1 (6 bases). Trimming cost V 5 bases and J 6 bases, with 14 bases left between them. This CDR3 comprises 14 residues. The germline V gene has CDR1 MDHEN and CDR2 SYDVKM. CDR3 in DNA: TGTGCCAGCAGTCGGACAGACCCTGGTCAGCCCCAGCATTTT. Protein: CASSRTDPGQPQHF.

Note on this clone: At one end the junction does not follow the germline gene, possibly because of a read error. The chain recombines TRBV20-1 with TRBJ1-5, with 8 nucleotides matching TRBD1. The length of the CDR3 is 13 residues. The germline V gene encodes CDR1 DFQATT and CDR2 SNEGSKA (reference sequence). The CDR3 is CSSTTGDYQPLHF. Here the CDR3 DNA reads TGCAGTTCTACGACAGGGGATTATCAGCCCCTGCATTTT.

This clone was picked up many times. The gene calls are TRBV19 and TRBJ1-3; D perhaps matches TRBD1 (6 bases). The CDR3 has 15 residues. CDR1 and CDR2 (germline): LNHDA, SQIVND (reference sequence). The V end was cut by 5 bases, the J end by 0 bases, with 11 bases between. The CDR3 here is CASSPDRSSGNTIYF. Here the CDR3 DNA reads TGTGCCAGTAGTCCCGACAGGTCCTCTGGAAACACCATATATTTT.

Worth noting for this clone: This CDR3 is missing its conserved last phenylalanine or tryptophan, likely due to a read error. The V call is TRBV15, the J call TRBJ1-1; D is unclear. V lost 1 base to trimming and J lost 2 bases, with 8 bases between them. Germline lookup yields CDR1 LNHNV and CDR2 YYDKDF (reference sequence). The CDR3 runs to 14 residues. CDR3 coding DNA: TGTGCCACCAGCAGAGGTCGGGGAAACACTGAAGCTTTCATG. Its protein is CATSRGRGNTEAFM.

In its sample, this clone is medium-sized (0.01 to 0.1%). The chain carries TRBV6-2 or TRBV6-3 and TRBJ2-3; D is uncertain. With 2 bases removed from V and 14 bases from J, the gap between germline ends came to 14 bases. CDR3 length: 12 residues. Per germline, CDR1 MNHEY and CDR2 SVGEGT. The CDR3 region is CASSYPKSLPYF. As DNA, the CDR3 is TGTGCCAGCAGTTACCCCAAATCACTGCCGTATTTT.

This clone was counted many times. The chain links TRBV24-1 to TRBJ2-1; the D gene is possibly TRBD2 (6 bases). CDR1 KGHDR and CDR2 SFDVKD come from the germline V gene. The germline V and J ends were trimmed by 4 bases and 4 bases, with 10 bases remaining between them. This CDR3 has 14 amino acids. The CDR3 spells CATSDGSLYNEQFF. CDR3 bases: TGTGCCACCAGTGACGGGAGTTTATACAATGAGCAGTTCTTC.

V is TRBV9 and J is TRBJ2-1; D possibly corresponds to TRBD1 (5 bases). CDR3 size: 13 residues. Germline assignment: CDR1 SGDLS and CDR2 YYNGEE. V lost 6 bases and J lost 0, with 7 bases in between. The CDR3, as DNA: TGTGCCAGCACGGACAACTCCTACAATGAGCAGTTCTTC. Amino acids: CASTDNSYNEQFF. Based on the CDR3 plus reference TRBV9 and TRBJ2-1, the full variable domain is DSGVTQTPKHLITATGQRVTLRCSPRSGDLSVYWYQQSLDQGLQFLIQYYNGEERAKGNILERFSAQQFPDLHSELNLSSLELGDSALYFCASTDNSYNEQFFGPGTRLTVL.

This clone appeared a single time. The genes are TRBV5-1 and TRBJ2-1; D is ambiguous. Trimming removed 0 bases from V and 7 bases from J, with 14 bases in between. Germline CDR1 SGHRS, CDR2 YFSETQ. The CDR3 spans 15 residues. The CDR3 reads CASSLGKLIGNEQFF. The DNA for the CDR3 is TGCGCCAGCAGCTTGGGAAAGCTTATAGGTAATGAGCAGTTCTTC.

This clone was seen many times. A single base separates this from a much larger clone, so it may be a read error. The rearrangement links TRBV7-6 to TRBJ2-7; D tentatively reads TRBD1 or TRBD2 (7 bases each). CDR3 length: 20 amino acids. Germline V gene lookup returns CDR1 SGHVS and CDR2 FNYEAQ. Here the CDR3 reads CASSLWGQRIGRPRTRERYF. CDR3 in DNA: TGTGCTAGCAGCTTGTGGGGACAGCGAATCGGGCGACCTCGGACTAGGGAGCGGTACTTC.

This clone has a count of ten or more. The genes are TRBV24-1 and TRBJ2-1; D is undetermined. The germline V and J ends were trimmed by 2 bases and 8 bases, with 6 bases remaining between them. Germline V gene lookup returns CDR1 KGHDR and CDR2 SFDVKD. The CDR3 is made up of 12 amino acids. The CDR3 DNA follows: TGTGCCACCAGTGATTCAGTGTATGAGCAGTTCTTC. Amino acids: CATSDSVYEQFF.

By share of the sample, this clone is medium-sized (0.01 to 0.1%). The J gene is TRBJ2-3, the V gene TRBV6-1; the D gene is possibly TRBD1 (7 bases). Germline V gene sequence: CDR1 MNHNS, CDR2 SASEGT. The CDR3 runs 14 residues. V lost 4 bases to trimming and J lost 10 bases, with 18 bases between them. The chain's CDR3 is CASSVEIFRGAQYF. The CDR3 bases are TGTGCCAGCAGTGTAGAAATTTTCAGGGGGGCGCAGTATTTT.